This T cell receptor (beta chain) was sequenced during a study of T-cell reconstitution after alpha-beta-depleted transplantation in children (dated by TCRdb to the mid-2010s). About the investigation overall: Using TCR repertoire profiling, the study quantitatively followed how T-cell immune reconstitution unfolded in children after TCRalphabeta/CD19-depleted allogeneic hematopoietic cell transplantation. Study-level results and caveats: About two months after transplant, the apparently early recovery of alphabetaT-cell counts reportedly depended on just several hundred clones that had expanded rapidly and came from non-depleted graft cells. The frequencies of hyperexpanded clones fell over the following months, and after one year, T-cell counts and TCRbeta diversity were mostly attributed to newly produced T cells. The high TCRbeta diversity at day 60 in some patients was ascribed to recipient T cells and intrathymic progenitors that had survived conditioning.

The treatment or condition label corresponds to: allogeneic hematopoietic cell transplantation with graft depleted of TCRalphabeta T cells and CD19 B cells. Transplant recipients were children who received TCRalphabeta/CD19-depleted allogeneic hematopoietic cell grafts. Trimming takes 5 bases from V and 4 bases from J, and the germline ends sit 12 bases apart. Taken from cysteine to phenylalanine, the CDR3 has 14 residues. The retained sequence is limited to the CDR3, 42 bases, with the frame set at the first base. The germline V gene (reference sequence) supplies CDR1 SGHNT and CDR2 YYREEE. The library was produced with PCR. The sequencer listed for this sample is Illumina HiSeq 2500. To normalize quantification of the TCRbeta repertoire, the TCR libraries were built with molecular barcoding that relied on unique molecular identifiers. Using fastp trimming at Q25 and MiXCR clonotype assembly, TCRdb reanalyzed the public sequencing data and kept in-frame beta chains. One record per CDR3 amino acid sequence lists the most common genes and DNA. The table for this sample lists approximately 50,000 distinct CDR3 sequences; around 53% of them were counted only once. The ten largest clones add up to approximately 38% of the sample.

For this clonotype: This receptor's antigen is unknown. Within one base of it there is no much larger clone, and no base qualities were kept.

The chain couples TRBV5-4 to TRBJ2-2, with the D gene uncertain. The sequences come from peripheral blood, collected before TCRalphabeta/CD19-depleted stem cell transplant. The TCR comes from a boy in the first two years of life with SCID, due to receive a stem cell transplant. The CDR3 loop reads CASRSGLSTGELFF. The DNA sequence is given as TGTGCCAGCAGATCCGGTCTCTCCACCGGGGAGCTGTTTTTT.